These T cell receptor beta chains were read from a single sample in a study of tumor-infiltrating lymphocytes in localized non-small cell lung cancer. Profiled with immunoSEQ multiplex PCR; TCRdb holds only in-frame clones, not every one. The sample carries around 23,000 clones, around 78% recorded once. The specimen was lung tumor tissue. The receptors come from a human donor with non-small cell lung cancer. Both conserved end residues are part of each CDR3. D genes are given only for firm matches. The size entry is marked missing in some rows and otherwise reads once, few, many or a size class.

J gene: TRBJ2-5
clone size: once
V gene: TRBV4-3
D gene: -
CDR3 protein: CASSQRLFETQYF
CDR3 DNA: TGCGCCAGCAGCCAACGTTTATTCGAGACCCAGTACTTC

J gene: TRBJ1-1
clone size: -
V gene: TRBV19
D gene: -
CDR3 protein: CASSLDATEAFF
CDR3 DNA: TGTGCCAGTAGCCTAGACGCCACTGAAGCTTTCTTT

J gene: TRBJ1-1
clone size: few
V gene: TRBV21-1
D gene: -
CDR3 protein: CASTRDRYNTEAFF
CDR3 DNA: TGTGCCAGCACCCGGGACAGGTATAACACTGAAGCTTTCTTT

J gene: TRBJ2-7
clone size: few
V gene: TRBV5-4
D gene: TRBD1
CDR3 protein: CASSSGTGGYEQYF
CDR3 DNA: TGTGCCAGCAGCTCGGGGACAGGGGGGTACGAGCAGTACTTC

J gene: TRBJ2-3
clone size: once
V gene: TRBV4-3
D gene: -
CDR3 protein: CASSQGKGPSDTDTQYF
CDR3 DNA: TGCGCCAGCAGCCAAGGTAAAGGGCCTAGCGACACAGATACGCAGTATTTT

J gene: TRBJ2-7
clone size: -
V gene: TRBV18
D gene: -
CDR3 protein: CASSPTEAIEQYF
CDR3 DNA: TGTGCCAGCTCACCAACGGAGGCGATCGAGCAGTACTTC

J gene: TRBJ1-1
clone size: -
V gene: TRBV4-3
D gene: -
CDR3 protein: CASSQDVQGIGEAFF
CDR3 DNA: TGCGCCAGCAGCCAAGATGTCCAGGGGATCGGTGAAGCTTTCTTT

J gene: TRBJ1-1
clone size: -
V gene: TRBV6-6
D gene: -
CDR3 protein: CASEPGTEAFF
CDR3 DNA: TGTGCCAGCGAACCGGGCACTGAAGCTTTCTTT

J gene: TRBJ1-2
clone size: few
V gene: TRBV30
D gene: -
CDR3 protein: CAWSRGESYYGYTF
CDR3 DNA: TGTGCCTGGAGTCGGGGAGAGTCCTACTATGGCTACACCTTC

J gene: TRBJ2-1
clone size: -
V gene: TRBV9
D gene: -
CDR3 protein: CASSVKTSSYNEQFF
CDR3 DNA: TGTGCCAGCAGCGTAAAGACGAGCTCCTACAATGAGCAGTTCTTC

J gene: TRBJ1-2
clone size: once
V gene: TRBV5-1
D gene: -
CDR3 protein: CASSLAGTAGGGYTF
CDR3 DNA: TGCGCCAGCAGCTTGGCCGGGACCGCGGGGGGTGGCTACACCTTC

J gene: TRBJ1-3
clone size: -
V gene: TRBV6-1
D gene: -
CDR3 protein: CASSQSPSSGNTIYF
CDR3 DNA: TGTGCCAGCAGTCAATCCCCATCCTCTGGAAACACCATATATTTT

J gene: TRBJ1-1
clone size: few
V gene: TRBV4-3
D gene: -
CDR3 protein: CASSLSRGGNTEAFF
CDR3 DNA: TGCGCCAGCAGCCTTAGTCGGGGGGGGAACACTGAAGCTTTCTTT

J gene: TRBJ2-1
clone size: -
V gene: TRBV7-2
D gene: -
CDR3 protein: CASSPASYNEQFF
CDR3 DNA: TGTGCCAGCAGCCCGGCCAGCTACAATGAGCAGTTCTTC

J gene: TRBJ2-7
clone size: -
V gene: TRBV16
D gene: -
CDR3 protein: CASSQSSAGYEQYF
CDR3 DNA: TGTGCCAGCAGCCAATCGTCGGCAGGCTACGAGCAGTACTTC

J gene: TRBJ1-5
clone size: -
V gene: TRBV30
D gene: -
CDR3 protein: CAWGRRTDGQPQHF
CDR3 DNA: TGTGCCTGGGGTAGGCGGACAGACGGGCAGCCCCAGCATTTT

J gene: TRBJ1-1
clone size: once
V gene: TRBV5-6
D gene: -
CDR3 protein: CASSAVVSRVNTEAFF
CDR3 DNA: TGTGCCAGCAGCGCTGTGGTATCGCGGGTGAACACTGAAGCTTTCTTT

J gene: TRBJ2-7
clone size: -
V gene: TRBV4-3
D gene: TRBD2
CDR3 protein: CASSQSWTSEHEQYF
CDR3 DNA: TGCGCCAGCAGCCAGAGTTGGACTAGCGAACACGAGCAGTACTTC

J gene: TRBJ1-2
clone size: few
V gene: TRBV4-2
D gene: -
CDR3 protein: CASSQDRGDYGYTF
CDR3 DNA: TGTGCCAGCAGCCAAGATAGGGGAGACTATGGCTACACCTTC

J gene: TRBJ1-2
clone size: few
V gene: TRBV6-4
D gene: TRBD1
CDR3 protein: CASRPAGGEAYGYTF
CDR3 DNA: TGTGCCAGCAGACCGGCAGGGGGCGAGGCCTATGGCTACACCTTC

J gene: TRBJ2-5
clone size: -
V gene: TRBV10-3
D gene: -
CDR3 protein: CAISESGAETQYF
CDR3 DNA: TGTGCCATCAGTGAGTCGGGGGCTGAGACCCAGTACTTC

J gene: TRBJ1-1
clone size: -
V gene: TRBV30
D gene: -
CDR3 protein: CASTLLIWGAFF
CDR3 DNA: TGTGCCTCTACCCTCCTAATCTGGGGGGCTTTCTTT

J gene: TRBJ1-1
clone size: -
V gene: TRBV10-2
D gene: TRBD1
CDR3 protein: CASSSRDRGSNTEAFF
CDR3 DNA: TGCGCCAGCAGTTCCCGGGACAGGGGATCGAACACTGAAGCTTTCTTT

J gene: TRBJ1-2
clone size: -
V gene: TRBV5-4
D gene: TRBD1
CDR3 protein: CASSLEGQGGRYGYTF
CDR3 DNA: TGTGCCAGCAGCTTGGAAGGACAGGGGGGCCGGTATGGCTACACCTTC

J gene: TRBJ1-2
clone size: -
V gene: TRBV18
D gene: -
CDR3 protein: CASSPQAVYGYTF
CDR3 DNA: TGTGCCAGCTCACCGCAGGCTGTCTATGGCTACACCTTC

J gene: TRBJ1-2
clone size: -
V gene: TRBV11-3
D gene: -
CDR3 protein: CASSLSGQGYGYTF
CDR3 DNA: TGTGCCAGCAGCTTATCTGGGCAGGGGTATGGCTACACCTTC

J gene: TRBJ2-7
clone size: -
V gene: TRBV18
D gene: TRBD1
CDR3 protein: CASSPRQGNRNEQYF
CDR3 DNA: TGTGCCAGCTCACCGAGACAGGGTAATCGGAACGAGCAGTACTTC

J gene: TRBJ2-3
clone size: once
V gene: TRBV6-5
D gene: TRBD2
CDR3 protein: CAARRAGGPDTQYF
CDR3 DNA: TGTGCCGCGCGACGTGCGGGGGGGCCAGATACGCAGTATTTT

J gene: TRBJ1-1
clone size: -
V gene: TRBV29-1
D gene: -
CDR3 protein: CSVGEGATEAFF
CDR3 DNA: TGCAGCGTTGGGGAGGGTGCCACTGAAGCTTTCTTT

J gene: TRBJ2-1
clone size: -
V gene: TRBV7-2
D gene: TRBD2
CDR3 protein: CASSSGLAGGPFFF
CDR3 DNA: TGTGCCAGCAGCTCGGGACTAGCGGGGGGGCCTTTCTTCTTC

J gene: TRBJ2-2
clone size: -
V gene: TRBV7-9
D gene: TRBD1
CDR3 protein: CASREEGAEAGELFF
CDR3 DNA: TGTGCCAGCAGGGAAGAGGGGGCTGAGGCCGGGGAGCTGTTTTTT

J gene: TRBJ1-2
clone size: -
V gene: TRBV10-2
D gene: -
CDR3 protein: CASTRDARSSARRYGYTF
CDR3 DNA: TGCGCCAGCACCCGGGACGCAAGGTCCTCGGCCCGTCGCTATGGCTACACCTTC

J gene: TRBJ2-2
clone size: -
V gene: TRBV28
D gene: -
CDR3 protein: CASTAPGAIMTGELFF
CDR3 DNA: TGTGCCAGCACCGCCCCGGGGGCCATCATGACCGGGGAGCTGTTTTTT

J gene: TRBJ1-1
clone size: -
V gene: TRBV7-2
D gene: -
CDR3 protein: CASSLTDGNTEAFF
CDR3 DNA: TGTGCCAGCAGCTTAACCGACGGGAACACTGAAGCTTTCTTT

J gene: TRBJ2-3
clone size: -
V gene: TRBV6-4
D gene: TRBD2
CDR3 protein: CASSAGTSGPDTQYF
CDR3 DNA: TGTGCCAGCAGTGCCGGGACTAGCGGCCCAGATACGCAGTATTTT

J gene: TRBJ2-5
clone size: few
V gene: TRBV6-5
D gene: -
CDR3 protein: CASSYSVRAGETQYF
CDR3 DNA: TGTGCCAGCAGTTACTCCGTCAGGGCGGGGGAGACCCAGTACTTC

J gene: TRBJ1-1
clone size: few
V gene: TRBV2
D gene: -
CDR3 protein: CAIPDRRGTSFTEAFF
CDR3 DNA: TGTGCCATCCCCGATAGGCGAGGGACGAGTTTCACTGAAGCTTTCTTT

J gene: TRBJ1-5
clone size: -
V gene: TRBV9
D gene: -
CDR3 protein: CASNPGPSNQPQHF
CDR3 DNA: TGTGCCAGCAACCCGGGTCCTAGCAATCAGCCCCAGCATTTT

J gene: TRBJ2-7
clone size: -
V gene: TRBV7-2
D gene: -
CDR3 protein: CASSHAGDEQYF
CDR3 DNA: TGTGCCAGCAGCCATGCAGGGGACGAGCAGTACTTC

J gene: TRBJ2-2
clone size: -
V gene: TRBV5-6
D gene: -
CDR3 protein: CASRLGLHSNTGELFF
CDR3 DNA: TGTGCCAGCAGATTAGGGCTCCACTCAAACACCGGGGAGCTGTTTTTT

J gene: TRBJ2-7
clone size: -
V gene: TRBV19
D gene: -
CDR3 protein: CASSPWGVKAYEQYF
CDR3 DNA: TGTGCCAGTAGTCCCTGGGGGGTCAAGGCCTACGAGCAGTACTTC